This T cell receptor (beta chain) was captured by sequencing in a study of blood T cell repertoires in COVID-19. Here immunoSEQ multiplex PCR was the method, and the copy in TCRdb shows in-frame clones only, minus some. Here the sample spans roughly 200,000 clones, roughly 77% being singletons. The V gene's germline CDR1 is SGHDT and CDR2 YYEEEE. The CDR3 covers 14 residues. V was cut by 1 base and J by 6 bases, with 8 bases left in between. Sequencing was carried out using peripheral blood. This TCR derives from a man aged 70 or older with active or convalescent COVID-19. The chain has TRBV5-6 and TRBJ1-6; D gene unclear. This CDR3 reads CASSLRGSNSPLHF. For the CDR3, the DNA is TGTGCCAGCAGCTTGAGAGGGTCTAATTCACCCCTCCACTTT.